This entry is about one T cell receptor beta chain. This receptor's antigen is unknown. No quality values exist for individual bases; no much larger clone is one base distant. The entry originates in a study of OX40 agonist ivuxolimab in advanced cancers. Broadly, across the study: Ivuxolimab, which targeted the costimulatory receptor OX40 (CD134), was an agonistic, fully human IgG2 monoclonal antibody. Intravenous ivuxolimab was administered to patients every 2 weeks at six dose levels: 0.01, 0.1, 0.3, 1.5, 3 and 10 mg/kg. Among the 52 dose-escalation patients, roughly 20 had hepatocellular carcinoma, about 15 melanoma, 9 renal cell carcinoma and 9 head and neck cancer. The dose-escalation cohort was 82.7% male with a mean age of approximately 60 years, ranging from roughly 20 to 80. Prior anti-PD-1, anti-PD-L1 or anti-CTLA-4 therapy was permitted, and approximately 42% of dose-escalation patients had received checkpoint inhibitors. Partial responses occurred in three dose-escalation patients, of whom one had hepatocellular carcinoma and two had cutaneous melanoma. Peripheral TCRbeta sequencing aimed to test whether ivuxolimab altered TCR sequence diversity and caused clonal T-cell expansion. The paper reports the monotherapy dose-escalation portion (N ≈ 50 patients) of the phase I ivuxolimab trial. Broad study findings and their caveats: In partial responders in the 0.1-3.0 mg/kg groups, normalized peripheral clonal expansion was found to be among the lowest, especially among CD8+ T cells. Low levels of normalized T-cell clonal expansion were also seen in some nonresponding patients. Antigen specificity was not determined for the clonally expanded peripheral T cells. Clonal expansion of both CD4+ and CD8+ blood T cells was observed from baseline to week 6 at doses 0.1 to 3.0 mg/kg. After ivuxolimab, CD8+ T cells had more expanded clones than CD4+ T cells on average.

For sequencing of the TCRbeta CDR3 region, genomic DNA was extracted from the sorted cells. TCRbeta CDR3 regions were sequenced using the immunoSEQ Assay. TCRdb took over this immuneACCESS table, retaining in-frame rearrangements with V and J assigned. Such tables are incomplete; in checked studies, under half of the missing clones stem from an unresolved V gene, and the remainder is unexplained. In all, the sample holds about 99,000 clones, and approximately 95% of those were seen once. 2% to 2.5% of the sample is taken by the ten largest. The trial excluded patients who had a history of autoimmune disease or who were on systemic immunosuppression. In every dose cohort, peripheral blood was drawn for TCR sequencing at baseline, cycle 4 day 1, and cycle 7 day 1. Samples were obtained from an open-label, multicenter, first-in-human phase I dose-escalation trial of ivuxolimab. Adults with locally advanced or metastatic melanoma, renal cell, hepatocellular, or head and neck squamous cell carcinoma were enrolled in the trial. Before TCR sequencing, CD4+ T cells and CD8+ T cells were sorted from peripheral blood as separate populations.

This clonotype originated in an adult with an advanced solid tumor such as melanoma, head and neck, liver or kidney cancer. Sequencing used CD4+ or CD8+ T cells sorted from blood, obtained in a trial of the OX40 agonist ivuxolimab.

The nucleotide sequence is TGTGCCAGCAGTTTCCTCGGGGGCGCCTACGAGCAGTACTTC. Translated, this is CASSFLGGAYEQYF. In this chain, TRBV28 is recombined with TRBJ2-7; the D gene could be either TRBD1 or TRBD2, each agreeing at 6 bases. The germline V gene supplies CDR1 MDHEN and CDR2 SYDVKM. Relative to germline, V is 3 bases shorter and J is 2 bases shorter, with 11 bases between their ends. The cysteine opens and the phenylalanine closes a CDR3 of 14 amino acids. Only the CDR3 portion is preserved as DNA: 42 bases, with reading frame beginning at the first base.